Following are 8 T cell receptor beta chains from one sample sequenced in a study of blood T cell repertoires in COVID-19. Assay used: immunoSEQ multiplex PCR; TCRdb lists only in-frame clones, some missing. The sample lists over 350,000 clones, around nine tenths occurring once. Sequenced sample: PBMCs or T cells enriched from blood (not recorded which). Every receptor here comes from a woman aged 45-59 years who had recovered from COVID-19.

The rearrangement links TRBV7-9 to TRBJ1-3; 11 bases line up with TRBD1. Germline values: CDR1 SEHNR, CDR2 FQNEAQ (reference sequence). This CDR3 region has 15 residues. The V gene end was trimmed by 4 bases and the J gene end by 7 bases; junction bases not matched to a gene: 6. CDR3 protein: CASSSGQGVYNTIYF. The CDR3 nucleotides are TGTGCCAGCAGCTCGGGACAGGGGGTATATAACACCATATATTTT.

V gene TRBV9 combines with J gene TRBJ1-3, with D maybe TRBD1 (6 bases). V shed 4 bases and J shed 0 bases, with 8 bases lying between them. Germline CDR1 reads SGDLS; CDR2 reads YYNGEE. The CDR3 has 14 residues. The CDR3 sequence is CASSLDSSGNTIYF. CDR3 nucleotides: TGTGCCAGCAGCCTGGACAGCTCTGGAAACACCATATATTTT.

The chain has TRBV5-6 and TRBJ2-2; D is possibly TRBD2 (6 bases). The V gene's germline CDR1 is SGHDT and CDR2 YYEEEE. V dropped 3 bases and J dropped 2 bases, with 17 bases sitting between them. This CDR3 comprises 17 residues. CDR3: CASSWTYGGINTGELFF. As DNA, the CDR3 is TGTGCCAGCAGCTGGACTTACGGGGGAATCAACACCGGGGAGCTGTTTTTT.

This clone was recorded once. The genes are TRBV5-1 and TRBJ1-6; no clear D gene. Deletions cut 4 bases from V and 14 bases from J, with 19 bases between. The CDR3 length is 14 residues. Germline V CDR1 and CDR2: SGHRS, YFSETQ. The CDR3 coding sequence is TGCGCCAGCAGCCCGAGTCATGGACTATCAACCCTCCACTTT. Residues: CASSPSHGLSTLHF.

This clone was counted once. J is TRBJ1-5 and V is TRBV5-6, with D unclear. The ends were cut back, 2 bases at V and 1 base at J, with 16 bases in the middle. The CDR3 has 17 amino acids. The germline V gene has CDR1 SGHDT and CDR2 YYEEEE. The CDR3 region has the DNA TGTGCCAGCAGCTTTTCGTCCGGGAAGGAAAGCAATCAGCCCCAGCATTTT. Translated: CASSFSSGKESNQPQHF.

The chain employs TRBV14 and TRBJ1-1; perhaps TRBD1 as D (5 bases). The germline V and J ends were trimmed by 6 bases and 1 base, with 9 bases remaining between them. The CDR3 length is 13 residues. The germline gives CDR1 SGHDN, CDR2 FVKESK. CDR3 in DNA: TGTGCCAGCAGTACAGACAGGAACACTGAAGCTTTCTTT. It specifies CASSTDRNTEAFF.

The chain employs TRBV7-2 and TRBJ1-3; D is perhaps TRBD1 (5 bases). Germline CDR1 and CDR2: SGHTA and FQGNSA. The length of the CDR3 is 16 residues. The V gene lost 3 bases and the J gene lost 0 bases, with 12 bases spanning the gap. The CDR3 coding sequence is TGTGCCAGCAGCTTGGGACTGCTAAGCTCTGGAAACACCATATATTTT. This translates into CASSLGLLSSGNTIYF.

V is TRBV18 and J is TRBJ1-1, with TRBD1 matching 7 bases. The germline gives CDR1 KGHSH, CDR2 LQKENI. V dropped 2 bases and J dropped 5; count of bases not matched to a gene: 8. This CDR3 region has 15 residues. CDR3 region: CASSPVRSGQTEAFF. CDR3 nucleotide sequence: TGTGCCAGCTCACCAGTAAGATCGGGACAGACTGAAGCTTTCTTT.